This T cell receptor (beta chain) was obtained from a study of PD-L1 blockade in urothelial cancer. Study-level background: Patients' prior chemotherapy regimens numbered 0 to 3. Blood analyses occurred 3 weeks (second dose) and 6 weeks post treatment start.

Regarding the study as a whole: Expansion of tumor-associated blood clones at 3 weeks was greater in durable-benefit patients.

V was cut by 0 bases and J by 0 bases, with 10 bases left in between. Germline CDR1 SGHRS, CDR2 YFSETQ. CDR3 length: 16 residues. Sample contribution per patient ranged from 1 to 8, covering pretreatment and on-treatment. Using immunoSEQ multiplex PCR, the repertoire was profiled, and TCRdb retains in-frame clones only, with some absent. The sample lists 38,000 or so clones, over 70% occurring once. This clone was observed once. Its specificity is unknown. This sample comprised PBMCs, obtained around atezolizumab (anti-PD-L1) treatment. The source is a man aged 55-75 years with urothelial cancer. The chain carries TRBV5-1 and TRBJ1-5; unclear D gene. In DNA, the CDR3 is TGCGCCAGCAGCTTGGGGTCGAGAGGTAGCAATCAGCCCCAGCATTTT. Translation: CASSLGSRGSNQPQHF.